The clone carrying this TCR beta chain occurred many times. The record originates from a study of glioma-infiltrating T cells. TCR alpha and beta CDR3 regions were amplified from RNA using iRepertoire nested multiplex PCR. A single record per CDR3 protein comes from TCRdb applying MiXCR to the multiplex PCR reads. The data show under 50,000 distinct CDR3 sequences, 20% to 25% seen once. Sequences were obtained from glioma tissue, nonneoplastic brain tissue, or PBMCs (not recorded which). This TCR was recovered from a human donor with low-grade glioma or glioblastoma, undergoing nonglioma brain surgery, or in good health (not recorded which).

The CDR3 loop reads CSARDRTSGRDEQFF. CDR3 DNA: TGCAGTGCTAGAGACCGGACTAGCGGGAGAGATGAGCAGTTCTTC. The chain is built from TRBV20-1 and TRBJ2-1; 13 bases align to TRBD2. Germline lookup yields CDR1 DFQATT and CDR2 SNEGSKA (reference sequence). CDR3 length equals 15 residues. V lost 0 bases to trimming and J lost 8 bases; unmatched junction nucleotides: 4.